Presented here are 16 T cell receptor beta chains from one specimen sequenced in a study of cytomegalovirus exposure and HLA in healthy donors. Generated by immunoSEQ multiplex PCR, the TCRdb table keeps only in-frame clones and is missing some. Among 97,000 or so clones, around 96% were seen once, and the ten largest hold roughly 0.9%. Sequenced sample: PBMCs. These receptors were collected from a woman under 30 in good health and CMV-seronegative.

The CDR3 nucleotides read TGTGCCAGCAGCGTCGGGATTACGGTAGATTCACCCCTCCACTTT. It codes for CASSVGITVDSPLHF. The chain carries TRBV9 and TRBJ1-6; D remains unclear. The V end was cut by 2 bases, the J end by 8 bases, with 14 bases between. The germline CDR1 and CDR2 sequences are SGDLS and YYNGEE. The CDR3 length is 15 residues.

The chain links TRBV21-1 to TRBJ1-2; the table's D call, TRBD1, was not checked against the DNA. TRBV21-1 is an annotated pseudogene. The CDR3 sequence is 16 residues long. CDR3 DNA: TGTGCCAGCAGAGGGACAGGCTTAACTATACCGTATGGCTACACCTTC. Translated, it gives CASRGTGLTIPYGYTF.

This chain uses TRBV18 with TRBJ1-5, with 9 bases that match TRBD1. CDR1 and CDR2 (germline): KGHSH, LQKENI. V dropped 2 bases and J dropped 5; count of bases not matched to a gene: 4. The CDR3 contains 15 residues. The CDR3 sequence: CASSPSWTGDQPQHF. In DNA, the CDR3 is TGTGCCAGCTCACCAAGCTGGACAGGGGATCAGCCCCAGCATTTT.

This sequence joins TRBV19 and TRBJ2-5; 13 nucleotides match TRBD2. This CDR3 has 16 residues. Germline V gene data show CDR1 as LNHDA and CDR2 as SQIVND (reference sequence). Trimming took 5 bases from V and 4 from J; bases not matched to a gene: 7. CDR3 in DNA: TGTGCCAGTAGTTCTACTAGCGGGGGGGGAGGAGAGACCCAGTACTTC. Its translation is CASSSTSGGGGETQYF.

Here the CDR3 reads CASSLAGQGKYGYTF. Here the CDR3 DNA reads TGTGCCAGCAGCTTAGCGGGACAGGGCAAGTATGGCTACACCTTC. This chain connects TRBV7-2 to TRBJ1-2; TRBD1 matches 9 bases. With V trimmed by 0 bases and J by 5 bases, 4 bases remained unmatched. CDR1 and CDR2 from the germline V gene are SGHTA and FQGNSA. This CDR3 has 15 residues. Full variable domain (remainder filled in from reference TRBV7-2 and TRBJ1-2): GAGVSQSPSNKVTEKGKDVELRCDPISGHTALYWYRQSLGQGLEFLIYFQGNSAPDKSGLPSDRFSAERTGGSVSTLTIQRTQQEDSAVYLCASSLAGQGKYGYTFGSGTRLTVV.

CDR3 nucleotide sequence: TGTGCCAGCAGCTTAGGGGGCTCGGGCACCGGGGAGCTGTTTTTT. This sequence encodes CASSLGGSGTGELFF. This sequence joins TRBV11-2 and TRBJ2-2, with D possibly being TRBD1 (5 bases). This CDR3 is built from 15 residues. The germline V gene has CDR1 SGHAT and CDR2 FQNNGV. V was pared by 1 base and J by 4 bases, with 10 bases between.

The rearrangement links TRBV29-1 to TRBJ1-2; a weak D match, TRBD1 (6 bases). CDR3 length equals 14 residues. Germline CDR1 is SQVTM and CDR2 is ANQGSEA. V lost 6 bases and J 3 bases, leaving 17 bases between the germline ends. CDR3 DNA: TGCAGCGTAGATAGTATACAGGGAGACTATGGCTACACCTTC. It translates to CSVDSIQGDYGYTF.

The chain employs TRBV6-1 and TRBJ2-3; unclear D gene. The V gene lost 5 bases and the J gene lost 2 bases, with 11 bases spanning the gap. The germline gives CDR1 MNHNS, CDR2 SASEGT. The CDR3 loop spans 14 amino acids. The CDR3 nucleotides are TGTGCCAGCAGTAAACTCCTAGACACAGATACGCAGTATTTT. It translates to CASSKLLDTDTQYF.

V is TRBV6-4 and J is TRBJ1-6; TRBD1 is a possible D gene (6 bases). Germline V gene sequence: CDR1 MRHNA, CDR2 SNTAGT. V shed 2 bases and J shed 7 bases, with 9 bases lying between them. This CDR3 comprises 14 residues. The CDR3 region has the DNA TGTGCCAGCAGTGACGACAGGCGGAATTCACCCCTCCACTTT. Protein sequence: CASSDDRRNSPLHF.

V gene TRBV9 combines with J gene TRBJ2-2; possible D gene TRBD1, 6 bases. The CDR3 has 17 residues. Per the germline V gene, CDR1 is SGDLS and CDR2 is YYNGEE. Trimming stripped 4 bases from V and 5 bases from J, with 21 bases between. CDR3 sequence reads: CASSLSGHGWGTGELFF. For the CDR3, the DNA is TGTGCCAGCAGCCTCTCGGGACACGGGTGGGGTACCGGGGAGCTGTTTTTT.

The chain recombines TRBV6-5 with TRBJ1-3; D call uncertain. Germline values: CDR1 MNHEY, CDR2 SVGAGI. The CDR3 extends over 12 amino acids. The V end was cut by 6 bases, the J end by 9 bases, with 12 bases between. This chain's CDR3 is CASSPVSGTIYF. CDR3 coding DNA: TGTGCCAGCAGCCCAGTATCGGGCACCATATATTTT.

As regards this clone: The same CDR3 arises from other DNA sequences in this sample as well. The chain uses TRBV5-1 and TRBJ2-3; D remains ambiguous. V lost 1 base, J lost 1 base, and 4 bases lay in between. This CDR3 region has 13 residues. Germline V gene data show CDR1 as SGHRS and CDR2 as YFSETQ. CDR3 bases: TGCGCCAGCAGCTTGTCGGGCACAGATACGCAGTATTTT. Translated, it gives CASSLSGTDTQYF.

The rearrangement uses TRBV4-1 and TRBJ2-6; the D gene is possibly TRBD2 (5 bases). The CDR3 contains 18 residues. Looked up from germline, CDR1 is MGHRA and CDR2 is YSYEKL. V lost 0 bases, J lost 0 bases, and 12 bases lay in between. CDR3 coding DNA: TGCGCCAGCAGCCAAGAATTTCCCGGGAACTCTGGGGCCAACGTCCTGACTTTC. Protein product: CASSQEFPGNSGANVLTF.

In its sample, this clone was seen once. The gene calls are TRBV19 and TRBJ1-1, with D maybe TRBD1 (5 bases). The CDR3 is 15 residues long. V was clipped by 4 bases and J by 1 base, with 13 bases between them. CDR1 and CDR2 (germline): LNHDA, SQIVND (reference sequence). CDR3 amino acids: CASSTSQGRNTEAFF. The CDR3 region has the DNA TGTGCCAGTAGTACGTCGCAGGGTAGGAACACTGAAGCTTTCTTT.

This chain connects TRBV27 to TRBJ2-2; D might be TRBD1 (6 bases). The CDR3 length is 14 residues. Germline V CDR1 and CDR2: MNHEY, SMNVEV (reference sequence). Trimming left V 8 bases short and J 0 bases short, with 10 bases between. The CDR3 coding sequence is TGTGCCAGCGCCGCAGGGGCGAACACCGGGGAGCTGTTTTTT. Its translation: CASAAGANTGELFF.

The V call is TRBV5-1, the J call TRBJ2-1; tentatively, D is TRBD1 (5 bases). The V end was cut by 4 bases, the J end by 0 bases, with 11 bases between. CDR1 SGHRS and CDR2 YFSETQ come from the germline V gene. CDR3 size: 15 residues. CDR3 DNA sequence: TGCGCCAGCAGCGCCAGGGTGAGCTCCTACAATGAGCAGTTCTTC. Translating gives CASSARVSSYNEQFF.